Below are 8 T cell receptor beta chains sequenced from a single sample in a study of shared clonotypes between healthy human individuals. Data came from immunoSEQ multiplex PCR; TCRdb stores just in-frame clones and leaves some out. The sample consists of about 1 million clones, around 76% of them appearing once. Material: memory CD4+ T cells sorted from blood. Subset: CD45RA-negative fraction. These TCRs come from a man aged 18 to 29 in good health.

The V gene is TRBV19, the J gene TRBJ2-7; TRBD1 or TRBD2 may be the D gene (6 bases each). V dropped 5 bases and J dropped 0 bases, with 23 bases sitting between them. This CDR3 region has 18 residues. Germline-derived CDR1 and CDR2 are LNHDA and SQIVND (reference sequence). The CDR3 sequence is CASSVGGGGGTLSYEQYF. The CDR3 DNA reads TGTGCCAGTAGTGTTGGCGGAGGGGGAGGCACTCTCTCCTACGAGCAGTACTTC.

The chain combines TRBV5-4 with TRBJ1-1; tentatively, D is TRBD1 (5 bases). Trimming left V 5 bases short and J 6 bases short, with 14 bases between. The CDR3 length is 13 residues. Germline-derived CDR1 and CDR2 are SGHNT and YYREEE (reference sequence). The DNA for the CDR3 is TGTGCCAGCAGTTGGGGGGGTAGGGCTGAAGCTTTCTTT. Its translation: CASSWGGRAEAFF. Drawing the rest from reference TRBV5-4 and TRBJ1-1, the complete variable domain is ETGVTQSPTHLIKTRGQQVTLRCSSQSGHNTVSWYQQALGQGPQFIFQYYREEENGRGNFPPRFSGLQFPNYSSELNVNALELDDSALYLCASSWGGRAEAFFGQGTRLTVV.

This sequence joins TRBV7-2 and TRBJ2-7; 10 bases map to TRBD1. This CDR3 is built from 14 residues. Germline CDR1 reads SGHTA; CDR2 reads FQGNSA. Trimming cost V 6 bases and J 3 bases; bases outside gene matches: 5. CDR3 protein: CASRGGTGDYEQYF. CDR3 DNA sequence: TGTGCCAGCAGGGGAGGGACAGGGGACTACGAGCAGTACTTC.

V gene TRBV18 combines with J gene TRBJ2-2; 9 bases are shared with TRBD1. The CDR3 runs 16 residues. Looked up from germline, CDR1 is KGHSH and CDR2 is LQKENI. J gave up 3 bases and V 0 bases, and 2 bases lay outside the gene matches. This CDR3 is CASSPPGQGYTGELFF. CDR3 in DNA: TGTGCCAGCTCACCACCGGGACAGGGATACACCGGGGAGCTGTTTTTT.

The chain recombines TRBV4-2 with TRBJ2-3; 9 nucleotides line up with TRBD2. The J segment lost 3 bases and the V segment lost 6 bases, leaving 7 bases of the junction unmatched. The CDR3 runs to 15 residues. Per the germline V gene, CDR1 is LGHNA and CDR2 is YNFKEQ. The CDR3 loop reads CASSGGTSLTDTQYF. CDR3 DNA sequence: TGTGCCAGCAGTGGTGGGACTAGCTTAACAGATACGCAGTATTTT.

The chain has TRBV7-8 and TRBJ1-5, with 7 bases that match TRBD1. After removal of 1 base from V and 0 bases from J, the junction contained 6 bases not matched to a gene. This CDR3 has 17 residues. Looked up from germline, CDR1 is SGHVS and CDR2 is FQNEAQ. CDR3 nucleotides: TGTGCCAGCAGCTTAGGTTACAGGGGCTATAGCAATCAGCCCCAGCATTTT. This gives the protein CASSLGYRGYSNQPQHF.

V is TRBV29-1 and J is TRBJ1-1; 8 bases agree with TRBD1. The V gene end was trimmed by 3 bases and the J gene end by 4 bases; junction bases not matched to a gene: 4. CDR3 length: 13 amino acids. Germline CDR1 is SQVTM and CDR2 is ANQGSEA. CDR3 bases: TGCAGCGTTGAGGAGACAGGGGCCACTGAAGCTTTCTTT. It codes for CSVEETGATEAFF.

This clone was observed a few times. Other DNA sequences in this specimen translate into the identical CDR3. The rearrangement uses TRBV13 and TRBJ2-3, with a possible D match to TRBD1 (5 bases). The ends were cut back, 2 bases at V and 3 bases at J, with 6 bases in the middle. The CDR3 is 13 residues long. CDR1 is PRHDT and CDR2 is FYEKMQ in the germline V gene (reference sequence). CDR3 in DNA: TGTGCCAGCAGCTTACCAGGGACAGATACGCAGTATTTT. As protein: CASSLPGTDTQYF.